This T cell receptor (beta chain) was sequenced for a study of early T cells in non-severe SARS-CoV-2 infection. About the research overall: Chains stayed unpaired after sequencing of bulk RNA from unsorted whole blood.

Study-wide results and limits: Private and CD4 specificities were missed by VDJdb matching, skewed to anti-spike CD8.

This clonotype occurred a few times. The antigen is undetermined. One entry per CDR3 protein results from TCRdb running MiXCR on the 5' RACE reads. The sample records roughly 46,000 distinct CDR3 sequences, 5.4% being singletons. Germline V gene data show CDR1 as MNHEY and CDR2 as SVGAGI. The J segment lost 2 bases and the V segment lost 6 bases, leaving 3 bases of the junction unmatched. This CDR3 region has 13 residues. The chain carries TRBV6-5 and TRBJ1-1; TRBD1 aligns across 7 bases. The source of this sequence is an adult who was a healthcare worker with PCR-confirmed SARS-CoV-2 infection or an uninfected control (not recorded which). The material was whole blood, obtained at baseline. The CDR3 loop reads CASSNRGNTEAFF. The CDR3 nucleotides read TGTGCCAGCAGCAACAGGGGAAACACTGAAGCTTTCTTT.